The sequence of this T cell receptor (beta chain) was determined in a study of shared clonotypes between healthy human individuals. Turning to this clone: Other DNA sequences in the same sample also yield this CDR3.

Germline V lookup: CDR1 MNHNY, CDR2 SVGAGI (reference sequence). V was cut by 5 bases and J by 3 bases, with 6 bases left in between. The CDR3 is 12 residues long. CD45RA-negative memory and CD45RA+ naive subsets were split from the CD4+ cells. Methods used by the authors: Junction-only sequences without quality scores came from ImmunoSEQ, so filtering differed. The table came from immunoSEQ multiplex PCR; TCRdb's copy has only in-frame clones and leaves some out. V, J and clone size reflect that table, while D and trimming were determined from the DNA. The repertoire has 2.5 million or so clones, approximately 94% of them found once; the top ten carry roughly 0.13%.

The origin of this receptor is a man between 18 and 35 years old in good health. Sequenced input: naive CD4+ T cells sorted from blood. Subset defined: CD45RA+ positively selected. V and J are TRBV6-6 and TRBJ2-3; perhaps TRBD2 as D (5 bases). The CDR3 sequence: CASSGGTDTQYF. In DNA form, the CDR3 reads TGTGCCAGCAGTGGCGGGACAGATACGCAGTATTTT.